This TCR beta chain was obtained from a study of T cells in Graves' hyperthyroidism and ophthalmopathy. This CDR3 comprises 15 residues. The germline CDR1 and CDR2 sequences are SGHRS and YFSETQ. Unmatched junction bases numbered 6, after V lost 4 bases and J lost 4 bases. This clonotype was recorded at least ten times. Researchers took RNA transcripts and amplified the TCR beta CDR3 regions from them. When the TCR CDR3 underwent first-round RT-PCR, the HTBI primer set was used. TCRdb recomputed calls from the multiplex PCR reads with MiXCR, one row per CDR3 protein. The profile shows approximately 480,000 distinct CDR3 sequences, under 25% of them singletons.

This TCR was recovered from a man aged 18 to 35 with Graves' hyperthyroidism. V and J are TRBV5-1 and TRBJ2-2; 8 bases map to TRBD1. Sequencing used blood. CDR3 in DNA: TGCGCCAGCAGCCCCGACAGGGGAGGCACCGGGGAGCTGTTTTTT. This codes for CASSPDRGGTGELFF.